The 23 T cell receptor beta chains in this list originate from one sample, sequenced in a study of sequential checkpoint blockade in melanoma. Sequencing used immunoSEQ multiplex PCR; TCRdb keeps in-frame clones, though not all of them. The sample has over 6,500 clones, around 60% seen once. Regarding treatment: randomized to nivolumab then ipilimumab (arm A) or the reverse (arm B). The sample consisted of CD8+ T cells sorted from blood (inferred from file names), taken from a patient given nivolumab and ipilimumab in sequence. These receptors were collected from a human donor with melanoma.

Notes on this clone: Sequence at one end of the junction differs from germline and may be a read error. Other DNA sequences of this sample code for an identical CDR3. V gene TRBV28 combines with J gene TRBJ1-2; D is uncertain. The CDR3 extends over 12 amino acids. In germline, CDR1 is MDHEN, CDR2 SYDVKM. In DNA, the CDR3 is TGTGCCAGCAGTATAGCCGGGTCGCACACTTCCTTC. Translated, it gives CASSIAGSHTSF.

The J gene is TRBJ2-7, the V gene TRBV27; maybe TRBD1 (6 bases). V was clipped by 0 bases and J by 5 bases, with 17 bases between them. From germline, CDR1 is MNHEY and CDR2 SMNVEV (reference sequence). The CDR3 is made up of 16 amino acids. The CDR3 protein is CASSLSIGGPPDEQYF. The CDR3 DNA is TGTGCCAGCAGTTTATCGATTGGGGGCCCCCCCGACGAGCAGTACTTC.

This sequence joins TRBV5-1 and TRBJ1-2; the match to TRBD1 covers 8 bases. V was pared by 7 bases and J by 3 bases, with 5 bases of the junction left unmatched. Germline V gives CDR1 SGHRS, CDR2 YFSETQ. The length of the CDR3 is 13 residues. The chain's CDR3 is CASHRGDYYGYTF. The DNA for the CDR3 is TGCGCCAGCCACAGGGGGGATTACTATGGCTACACCTTC.

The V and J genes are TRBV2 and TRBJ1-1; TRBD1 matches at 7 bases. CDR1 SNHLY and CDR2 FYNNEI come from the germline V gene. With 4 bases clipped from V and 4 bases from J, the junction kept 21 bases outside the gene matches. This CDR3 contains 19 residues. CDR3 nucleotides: TGTGCCAGCAGTGGCGACAGGGAGGAGTTATATTTCGTGAGCACTGAAGCTTTCTTT. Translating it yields CASSGDREELYFVSTEAFF.

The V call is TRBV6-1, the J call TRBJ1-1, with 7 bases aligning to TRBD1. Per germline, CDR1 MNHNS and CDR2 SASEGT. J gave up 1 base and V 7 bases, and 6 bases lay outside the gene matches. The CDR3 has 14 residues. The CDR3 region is CASNKGAANTEAFF. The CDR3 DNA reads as TGTGCCAGCAATAAGGGGGCTGCGAACACTGAAGCTTTCTTT.

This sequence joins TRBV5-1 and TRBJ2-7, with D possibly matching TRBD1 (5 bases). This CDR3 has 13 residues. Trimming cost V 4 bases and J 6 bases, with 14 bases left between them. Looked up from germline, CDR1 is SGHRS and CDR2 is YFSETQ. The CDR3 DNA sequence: TGCGCCAGCAGCCCCGGTAGGGGTTCCGAGCAGTACTTC. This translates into CASSPGRGSEQYF.

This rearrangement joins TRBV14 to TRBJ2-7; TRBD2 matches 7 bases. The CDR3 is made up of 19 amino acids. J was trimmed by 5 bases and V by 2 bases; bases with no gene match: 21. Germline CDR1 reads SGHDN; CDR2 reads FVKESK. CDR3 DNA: TGTGCCAGCAGCCAACCTAAGGAGCGGGGCCCCCCACGGGGTAACGAGCAGTACTTC. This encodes CASSQPKERGPPRGNEQYF.

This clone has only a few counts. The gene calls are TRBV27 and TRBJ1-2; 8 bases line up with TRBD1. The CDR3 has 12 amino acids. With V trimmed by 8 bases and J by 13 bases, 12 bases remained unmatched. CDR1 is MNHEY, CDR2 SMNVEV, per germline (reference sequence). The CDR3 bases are TGTGCCAGCTCACTCCGGGACAGGTCTCTCACCTTC. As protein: CASSLRDRSLTF.

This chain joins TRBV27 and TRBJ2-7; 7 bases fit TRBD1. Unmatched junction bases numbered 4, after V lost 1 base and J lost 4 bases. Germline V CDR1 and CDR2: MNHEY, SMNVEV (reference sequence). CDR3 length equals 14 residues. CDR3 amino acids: CASSLLGGRYEQYF. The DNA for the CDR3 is TGTGCCAGCAGTTTATTAGGGGGCAGGTACGAGCAGTACTTC.

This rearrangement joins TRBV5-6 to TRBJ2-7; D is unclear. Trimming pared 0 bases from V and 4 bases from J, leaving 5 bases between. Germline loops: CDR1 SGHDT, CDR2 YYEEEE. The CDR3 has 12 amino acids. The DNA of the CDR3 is TGTGCCAGCAGCTTGGGAGTTTACGAGCAGTACTTC. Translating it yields CASSLGVYEQYF.

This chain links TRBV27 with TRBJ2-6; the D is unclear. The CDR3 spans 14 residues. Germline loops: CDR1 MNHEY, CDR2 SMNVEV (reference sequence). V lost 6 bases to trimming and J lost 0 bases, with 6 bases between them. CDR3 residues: CASSLSSGANVLTF. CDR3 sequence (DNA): TGTGCCAGCAGCCTTTCCTCTGGGGCCAACGTCCTGACTTTC.

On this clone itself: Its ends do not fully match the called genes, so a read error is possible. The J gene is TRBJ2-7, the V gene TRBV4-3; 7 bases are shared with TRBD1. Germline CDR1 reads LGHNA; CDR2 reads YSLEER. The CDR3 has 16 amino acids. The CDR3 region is CASSEDVTGASYEQYF. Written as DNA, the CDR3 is TGCGCCAGCAGCGAAGACGTCACAGGGGCTTCCTACGAGCAGTACTTC.

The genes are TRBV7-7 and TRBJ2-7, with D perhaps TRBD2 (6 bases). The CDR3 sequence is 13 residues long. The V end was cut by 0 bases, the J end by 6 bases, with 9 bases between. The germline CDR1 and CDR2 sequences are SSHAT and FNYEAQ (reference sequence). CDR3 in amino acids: CASSLAAGGEQYF. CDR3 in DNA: TGTGCCAGCAGCTTAGCGGCCGGGGGCGAGCAGTACTTC.

CDR3 DNA sequence: TGTGCCAGCAGTGTAGGGCGGGACACAGATACGCAGTATTTT. It translates to CASSVGRDTDTQYF. The chain recombines TRBV6-1 with TRBJ2-3, with a tentative D call TRBD2 (6 bases). The germline CDR1 and CDR2 sequences are MNHNS and SASEGT. Trimming shortened V by 4 bases and J by 2 bases, and 10 bases separated the two germline ends. The length of the CDR3 is 14 residues.

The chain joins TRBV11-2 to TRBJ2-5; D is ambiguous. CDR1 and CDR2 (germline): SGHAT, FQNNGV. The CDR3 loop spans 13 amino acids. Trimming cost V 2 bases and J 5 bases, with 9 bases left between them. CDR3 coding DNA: TGTGCCAGCAGCTTACTTGGTGAGGAGACCCAGTACTTC. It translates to CASSLLGEETQYF.

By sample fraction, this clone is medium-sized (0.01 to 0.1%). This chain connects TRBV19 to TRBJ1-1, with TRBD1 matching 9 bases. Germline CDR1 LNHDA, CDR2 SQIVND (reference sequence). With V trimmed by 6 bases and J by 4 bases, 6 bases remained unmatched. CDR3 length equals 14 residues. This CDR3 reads CASRAGTGLTEAFF. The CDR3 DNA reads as TGTGCCAGTAGGGCCGGGACAGGGCTCACTGAAGCTTTCTTT.

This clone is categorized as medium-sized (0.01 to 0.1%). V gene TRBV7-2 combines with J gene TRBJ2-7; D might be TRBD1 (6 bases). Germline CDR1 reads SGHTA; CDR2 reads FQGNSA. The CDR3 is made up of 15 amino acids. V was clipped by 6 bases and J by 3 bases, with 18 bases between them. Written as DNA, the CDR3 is TGTGCCAGCAGTCCTACAGGGAGTTTGGGCTACGAGCAGTACTTC. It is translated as CASSPTGSLGYEQYF.

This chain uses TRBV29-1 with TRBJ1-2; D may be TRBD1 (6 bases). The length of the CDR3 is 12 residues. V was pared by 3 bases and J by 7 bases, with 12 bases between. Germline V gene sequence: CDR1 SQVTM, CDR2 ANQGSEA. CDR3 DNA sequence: TGCAGCGTTGATGGCAGGGGTGGTGGCTACACCTTC. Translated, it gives CSVDGRGGGYTF.

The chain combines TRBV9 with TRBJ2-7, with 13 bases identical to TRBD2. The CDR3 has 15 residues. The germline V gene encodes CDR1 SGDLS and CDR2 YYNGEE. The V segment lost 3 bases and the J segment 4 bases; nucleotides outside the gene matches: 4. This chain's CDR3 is CASSASGLAGYEQYF. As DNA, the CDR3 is TGTGCCAGCAGCGCATCGGGACTAGCGGGGTACGAGCAGTACTTC.

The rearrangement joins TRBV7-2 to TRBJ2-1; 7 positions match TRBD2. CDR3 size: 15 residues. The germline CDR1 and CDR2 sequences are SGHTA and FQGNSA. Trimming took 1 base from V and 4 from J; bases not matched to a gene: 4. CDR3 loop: CASSLGLAVYNEQFF. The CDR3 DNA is TGTGCCAGCAGCTTAGGGCTAGCGGTTTACAATGAGCAGTTCTTC.

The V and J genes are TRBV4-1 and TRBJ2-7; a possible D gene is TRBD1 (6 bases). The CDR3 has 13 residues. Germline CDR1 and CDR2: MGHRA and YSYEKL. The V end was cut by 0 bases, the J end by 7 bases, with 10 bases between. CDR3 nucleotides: TGCGCCAGCAGCCAAGATCAGGGGCGAGAGCAGTACTTC. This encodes CASSQDQGREQYF.

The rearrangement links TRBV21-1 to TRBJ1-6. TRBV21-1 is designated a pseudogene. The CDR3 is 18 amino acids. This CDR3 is CARAGGQIQSSYNSPLHF. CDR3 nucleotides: TGTGCCAGGGCGGGGGGACAAATACAGAGCTCCTATAATTCACCCCTCCACTTT.

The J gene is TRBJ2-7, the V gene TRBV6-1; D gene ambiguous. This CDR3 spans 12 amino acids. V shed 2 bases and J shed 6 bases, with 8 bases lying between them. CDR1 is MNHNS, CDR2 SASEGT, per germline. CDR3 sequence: CASSELVAEQYF. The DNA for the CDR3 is TGTGCCAGCAGTGAACTCGTAGCCGAGCAGTACTTC.